One and the same sample provided the 26 T cell receptor beta chains below, sequenced in a study of blood T cells in healthy people across ages. Through a sample-barcoded 5' primer and a J-beta primer mix, a second PCR was run for roughly 6 to 12 cycles. MiXCR, run by TCRdb on the 5' RACE reads, gives a single entry per CDR3 protein. This table has 1.5 million to 2 million distinct CDR3 sequences, about 49% appearing once. Source material: blood. The receptor set was obtained from a woman aged 40-49 years in good health.

The chain has TRBV25-1 and TRBJ1-1; 7 bases map to TRBD1. The CDR3 extends over 14 amino acids. V trimming: 8 bases; J trimming: 5 bases; junction bases outside the gene matches: 11. Germline V CDR1 and CDR2: MGHDK, SYGVNS. The CDR3, as DNA: TGTGCCAGCCGCGGACAGGTTGTGGGGACTGAAGCTTTCTTT. It yields the protein CASRGQVVGTEAFF.

The genes are TRBV27 and TRBJ2-1; either TRBD1 or TRBD2 may fit D (5 bases each). Germline V CDR1 and CDR2: MNHEY, SMNVEV (reference sequence). V lost 8 bases, J lost 10 bases, and 21 bases lay in between. This CDR3 has 14 residues. CDR3 amino acids: CASGTGPLKPEQFF. The CDR3 DNA follows: TGTGCCAGCGGAACGGGACCCCTCAAACCCGAGCAGTTCTTC.

The chain is built from TRBV12-3 or TRBV12-4 and TRBJ2-5; D tentatively reads TRBD1 or TRBD2 (6 bases each). This CDR3 has 15 amino acids. Trimming took 1 base from V and 11 from J, leaving 20 bases between them. This chain's CDR3 is CASSLESGGLEEQYF. In DNA, the CDR3 is TGTGCCAGCAGTTTAGAGAGTGGGGGGCTGGAAGAGCAGTACTTC.

This clonotype was recorded a few times. This CDR3 is CASSWAGTEQFF. The CDR3 DNA reads as TGTGCCAGCAGCTGGGCCGGGACCGAGCAGTTCTTC. J is TRBJ2-1 and V is TRBV5-6, with D perhaps matching TRBD1 or TRBD2 (5 bases each). This CDR3 comprises 12 residues. Germline CDR1 SGHDT, CDR2 YYEEEE. Deletions cut 3 bases from V and 10 bases from J, with 11 bases between.

The chain joins TRBV20-1 to TRBJ1-1; D ambiguous. The length of the CDR3 is 13 residues. From germline, CDR1 is DFQATT and CDR2 SNEGSKA (reference sequence). V lost 3 bases, J lost 1 base, and 9 bases lay in between. The CDR3 is CSASRDENTEAFF. The DNA of the CDR3 is TGCAGTGCTAGCCGGGATGAGAACACTGAAGCTTTCTTT.

The chain couples TRBV19 to TRBJ1-1, with no clear D. The CDR3 covers 13 residues. CDR1 is LNHDA, CDR2 SQIVND, per germline (reference sequence). Trimming took off 5 bases at V and 1 base at J, with 8 bases between the two ends. The CDR3 sequence: CASSLLENTEAFF. The CDR3, as DNA: TGTGCCAGTAGTCTTTTGGAGAACACTGAAGCTTTCTTT.

The chain couples TRBV5-1 to TRBJ2-6; no clear D. The length of the CDR3 is 14 residues. The germline V and J ends were trimmed by 5 bases and 6 bases, with 12 bases remaining between them. CDR1 is SGHRS and CDR2 is YFSETQ in the germline V gene. CDR3 coding DNA: TGCGCCAGCAGGCTTCAAGGCTCGGCCAACGTCCTGACTTTC. This codes for CASRLQGSANVLTF. The full variable domain, with the rest looked up from reference TRBV5-1 and TRBJ2-6, is KAGVTQTPRYLIKTRGQQVTLSCSPISGHRSVSWYQQTPGQGLQFLFEYFSETQRNKGNFPGRFSGRQFSNSRSEMNVSTLELGDSALYLCASRLQGSANVLTFGAGSRLTVL.

In this sample, this clonotype turned up a few times. The chain recombines TRBV11-2 with TRBJ2-5; no reliable D call. Germline CDR1 reads SGHAT; CDR2 reads FQNNGV. The CDR3 spans 14 residues. Trimming took off 4 bases at V and 2 bases at J, with 11 bases between the two ends. CDR3 protein: CASSSTRWQETQYF. CDR3 sequence (DNA): TGTGCCAGCAGCTCGACCCGTTGGCAAGAGACCCAGTACTTC.

This clonotype was observed a few times. The gene calls are TRBV10-3 and TRBJ2-4; 8 bases fit TRBD1. The tail of the sequence fits TRBJ2-7 better, so the J call may be wrong. CDR3 length: 13 amino acids. In germline, CDR1 is ENHRY, CDR2 SYGVKD. CDR3 loop: CAISSTGAHEQYF. In nucleotides, the CDR3 is TGTGCCATCAGTTCGACAGGGGCCCACGAGCAGTACTTC.

The chain links TRBV15 to TRBJ2-1; 7 bases match TRBD2. This CDR3 is built from 14 residues. CDR1 is LNHNV, CDR2 YYDKDF, per germline (reference sequence). V trimming: 3 bases; J trimming: 10 bases; junction bases outside the gene matches: 9. DNA of the CDR3: TGTGCCACCAGCAGCGCTAGACTAGCCGCGGAGCAGTTCTTC. This codes for CATSSARLAAEQFF.

The chain is built from TRBV5-1 and TRBJ1-6, with 7 positions matching TRBD1. There are 14 residues in the CDR3. V gave up 3 bases and J gave up 5 bases; unmatched junction bases: 2. The germline gives CDR1 SGHRS, CDR2 YFSETQ. DNA of the CDR3: TGCGCCAGCAGCTGGGACAGCAATAATTCACCCCTCCACTTT. Translating gives CASSWDSNNSPLHF. Using reference TRBV5-1 and TRBJ1-6 for the parts outside the CDR3, the full variable domain is KAGVTQTPRYLIKTRGQQVTLSCSPISGHRSVSWYQQTPGQGLQFLFEYFSETQRNKGNFPGRFSGRQFSNSRSEMNVSTLELGDSALYLCASSWDSNNSPLHFGNGTRLTVT.

This clonotype was recorded a few times. The rearrangement links TRBV7-2 to TRBJ2-3; 9 bases line up with TRBD2. The CDR3 runs 15 residues. Germline lookup yields CDR1 SGHTA and CDR2 FQGNSA. V lost 4 bases and J lost 7; bases outside the gene matches: 9. CDR3 bases: TGTGCCAGCAGCTCCACCCGGGCGGGGGGGAATACGCAGTATTTT. Translation: CASSSTRAGGNTQYF.

In this sample, this clonotype turned up once. The genes are TRBV6-5 and TRBJ1-6; D unclear. Deletions cut 7 bases from V and 5 bases from J, with 15 bases between. CDR3 length: 15 amino acids. The germline gives CDR1 MNHEY, CDR2 SVGAGI. The CDR3 region is CASKPLARNNSPLHF. Written as DNA, the CDR3 is TGTGCCAGCAAGCCGTTGGCGCGGAATAATTCACCCCTCCACTTT.

The rearrangement joins TRBV7-2 to TRBJ2-1, with D unclear. V lost 5 bases, J lost 10 bases, and 12 bases lay in between. Germline V CDR1 and CDR2: SGHTA, FQGNSA. The length of the CDR3 is 12 residues. The CDR3 nucleotides are TGTGCCAGCAGCCCGGAAACCTACGAGCAGTTCTTC. Translation gives CASSPETYEQFF.

The rearrangement uses TRBV24-1 and TRBJ2-3, with 8 bases identical to TRBD2. V lost 4 bases and J lost 6; bases outside the gene matches: 11. Germline V gene data show CDR1 as KGHDR and CDR2 as SFDVKD. The CDR3 contains 16 residues. The CDR3 bases are TGTGCCACCAGTGAGGCGGGACTAGGGCGGCGGGATACGCAGTATTTT. Translated: CATSEAGLGRRDTQYF.

The chain recombines TRBV6-5 with TRBJ2-5; TRBD1 aligns across 11 bases. The CDR3 length is 14 residues. Germline V lookup: CDR1 MNHEY, CDR2 SVGAGI. V trimming: 6 bases; J trimming: 6 bases; junction bases outside the gene matches: 6. CDR3 sequence reads: CASRTDRGPQTQYF. The CDR3, as DNA: TGTGCCAGCAGAACGGACAGGGGGCCGCAGACCCAGTACTTC.

This chain joins TRBV28 and TRBJ1-4; no definite D call. The CDR3 runs 14 residues. Trimming took 2 bases from V and 7 from J, leaving 11 bases between them. Germline lookup yields CDR1 MDHEN and CDR2 SYDVKM. CDR3 DNA sequence: TGTGCCAGCAGTTTAGGACGGATCCTTGAAAAACTGTTTTTT. Amino acids: CASSLGRILEKLFF.

V and J are TRBV7-9 and TRBJ1-1; D call uncertain. The CDR3 covers 12 residues. Germline loops: CDR1 SEHNR, CDR2 FQNEAQ (reference sequence). Trimming shortened V by 5 bases and J by 5 bases, and 9 bases separated the two germline ends. The chain's CDR3 is CASSHEWTEAFF. In DNA, the CDR3 is TGTGCCAGCAGCCACGAATGGACTGAAGCTTTCTTT.

The chain carries TRBV20-1 and TRBJ1-2, with a tentative D call TRBD1 (5 bases). CDR1 is DFQATT, CDR2 SNEGSKA, per germline (reference sequence). This CDR3 contains 12 residues. V lost 7 bases to trimming and J lost 4 bases, with 13 bases between them. Here the CDR3 reads CSVNTGPYGYTF. In DNA form, the CDR3 reads TGCAGTGTTAACACAGGTCCCTATGGCTACACCTTC.

This clonotype was found many times. An end of the junction differs from the germline gene, which may be a read error. V is TRBV4-3 and J is TRBJ1-1; unclear D gene. This CDR3 has 13 residues. Germline V CDR1 and CDR2: LGHNA, YSLEER. The CDR3 protein is CASSQDLNTEAFF. CDR3 DNA: TGTGCCAGCAGCCAAGATCTGAACACTGAAGCTTTCTTT.

The CDR3 sequence is CASSQPTPGTGISYEQYF. The CDR3 DNA is TGTGCCAGCAGCCAACCCACCCCCGGGACAGGGATCTCCTACGAGCAGTACTTC. The chain has TRBV3-1 and TRBJ2-7, with 9 bases that match TRBD1. The CDR3 is made up of 18 amino acids. Trimming removed 2 bases from V and 0 bases from J; junction bases left unmatched: 11. CDR1 LGHDT and CDR2 YNNKEL come from the germline V gene (reference sequence).

The CDR3 coding sequence is TGCAGCGTAGACACGGGAAAGGCCTACGAGCAGTACTTC. Protein sequence: CSVDTGKAYEQYF. The chain is built from TRBV29-1 and TRBJ2-7; tentative D call: TRBD2 (5 bases). V shed 6 bases and J shed 2 bases, with 14 bases lying between them. The CDR3 consists of 13 residues. Looked up from germline, CDR1 is SQVTM and CDR2 is ANQGSEA.

This chain joins TRBV5-6 and TRBJ2-7, with TRBD1 matching over 8 bases. This CDR3 spans 16 amino acids. The trim removed 4 bases at V and 1 base at J, leaving 10 bases unmatched. In germline, CDR1 is SGHDT, CDR2 YYEEEE. DNA of the CDR3: TGTGCCAGCAGCCCGCAAGGACAGGGAGTTTCCTACGAGCAGTACTTC. Translation: CASSPQGQGVSYEQYF.

The rearrangement uses TRBV3-1 and TRBJ2-7; a possible D gene is TRBD1 (5 bases). V shed 6 bases and J shed 6 bases, with 9 bases lying between them. The germline V gene encodes CDR1 LGHDT and CDR2 YNNKEL (reference sequence). This CDR3 comprises 11 residues. The CDR3 protein is CASRKGAEQYF. In DNA, the CDR3 is TGTGCCAGCAGGAAAGGGGCCGAGCAGTACTTC.

The J gene is TRBJ2-3, the V gene TRBV15; TRBD2 agrees at 7 bases. The J segment lost 0 bases and the V segment lost 3 bases, leaving 6 bases of the junction unmatched. The CDR3 spans 16 residues. Germline V lookup: CDR1 LNHNV, CDR2 YYDKDF (reference sequence). The CDR3 DNA reads as TGTGCCACCAGCAGTGGGGGGGGTGCTAGCACAGATACGCAGTATTTT. Translation: CATSSGGGASTDTQYF.

The chain links TRBV7-6 to TRBJ1-2, with 7 positions matching TRBD1. The V gene end was trimmed by 0 bases and the J gene end by 8 bases; junction bases not matched to a gene: 12. This CDR3 has 16 amino acids. Germline CDR1 is SGHVS and CDR2 is FNYEAQ. CDR3 nucleotide sequence: TGTGCCAGCAGCTTAGCCGGGAGGGGGCCTGGAGAAGGCTACACCTTC. It encodes CASSLAGRGPGEGYTF.